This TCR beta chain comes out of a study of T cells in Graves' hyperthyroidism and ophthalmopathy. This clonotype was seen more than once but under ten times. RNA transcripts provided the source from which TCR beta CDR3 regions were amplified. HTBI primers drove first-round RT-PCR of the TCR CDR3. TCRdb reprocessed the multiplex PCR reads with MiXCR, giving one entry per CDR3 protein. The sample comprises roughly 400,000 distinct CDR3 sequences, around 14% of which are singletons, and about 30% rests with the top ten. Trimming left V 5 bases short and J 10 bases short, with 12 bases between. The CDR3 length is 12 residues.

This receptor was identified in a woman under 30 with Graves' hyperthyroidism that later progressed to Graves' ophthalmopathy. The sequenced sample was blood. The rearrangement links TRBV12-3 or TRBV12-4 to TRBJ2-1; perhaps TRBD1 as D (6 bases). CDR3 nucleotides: TGTGCCAGCAGTCCCGACAGGAAGGAGCAGTTCTTC. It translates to CASSPDRKEQFF.